A selection of T cell receptor beta chains follows, all from one sample in a study of patients and donors after allogeneic stem cell transplantation. From the RT-PCR reads, TCRdb called clonotypes with MiXCR, one entry per CDR3 protein. This table has around 160,000 distinct CDR3 sequences, around 30% appearing once. The sequenced sample consisted of blood, either unsorted or a sorted T cell fraction (not recorded which). These TCRs come from a human donor who was either an allogeneic HSCT recipient or a stem cell or donor lymphocyte infusion donor (not recorded which). It is not recorded whose cells these are; they may come from a transplant donor. CDR3s include the opening cysteine and the closing phenylalanine or tryptophan. A D gene is named only where the DNA matches it firmly. Size is stated for part of the rows, as once, few or many counts, or as a class when the clone is expanded.

V gene,J gene,clone size,D gene,CDR3 protein,CDR3 DNA
TRBV12-3/TRBV12-4,TRBJ2-1,NA,TRBD2,CASRQREFRNEQFF,TGTGCCAGCAGACAGCGGGAGTTCAGGAATGAGCAGTTCTTC
TRBV29-1,TRBJ2-2,NA,NA,CSVVGSGGLTNTGELFF,TGCAGCGTTGTGGGGTCAGGCGGGCTCACGAACACCGGGGAGCTGTTTTTT
TRBV6-7,TRBJ1-1,few,NA,CASSYSLGFNTEAFF,TGTGCCAGCAGTTACTCACTCGGCTTTAACACTGAAGCTTTCTTT
TRBV5-1,TRBJ2-5,few,NA,CASNQGRGPYQETQYF,TGCGCCAGCAACCAAGGGCGGGGGCCGTACCAAGAGACCCAGTACTTC
TRBV27,TRBJ1-6,NA,TRBD1,CASSRVGQGFSPLHF,TGTGCCAGCAGTCGCGTCGGACAGGGATTTTCACCCCTCCACTTT
TRBV6-2/TRBV6-3,TRBJ1-3,NA,NA,CASSYSGTGNTIYF,TGTGCCAGCAGTTACTCCGGGACTGGAAACACCATATATTTT
TRBV5-1,TRBJ1-3,NA,NA,CASSLAGLAGNTIYF,TGCGCCAGCAGCTTGGCGGGATTAGCTGGAAACACCATATATTTT
TRBV7-9,TRBJ2-7,NA,NA,CASSFPDSYYEQYF,TGTGCCAGCAGCTTCCCGGACAGCTACTACGAGCAGTACTTC
TRBV24-1,TRBJ2-7,NA,NA,CATSDPSQDEQYF,TGTGCCACCAGTGATCCGTCTCAGGACGAGCAGTACTTC
TRBV28,TRBJ2-2,many,NA,CASRLDGNTGELFF,TGTGCCAGCAGGTTGGACGGGAACACCGGGGAGCTGTTTTTT
TRBV20-1,TRBJ1-3,few,NA,CSASGQRNTIYF,TGCAGTGCTAGCGGACAGAGAAACACCATATATTTT
TRBV12-3/TRBV12-4,TRBJ2-1,few,NA,CASRELWNEQFF,TGTGCCAGCAGAGAGCTATGGAATGAGCAGTTCTTC
TRBV2,TRBJ2-5,NA,NA,CASSWDEETQYF,TGTGCCAGCAGCTGGGACGAAGAGACCCAGTACTTC
TRBV6-5,TRBJ1-1,NA,NA,CASSYSIFNTEAFF,TGTGCCAGCAGTTACTCAATTTTCAACACTGAAGCTTTCTTT
TRBV29-1,TRBJ2-5,few,TRBD2,CSVGLAVETQYF,TGCAGCGTTGGACTAGCGGTGGAGACCCAGTACTTC
TRBV7-9,TRBJ1-4,few,NA,CASSSEIQYSEHGKLFF,TGTGCCAGCAGCTCAGAAATACAGTATTCTGAACACGGGAAACTGTTTTTT
TRBV5-1,TRBJ2-2,NA,TRBD2,CASSFSLAGGSGELFF,TGCGCCAGCAGCTTTTCACTAGCGGGAGGTTCCGGGGAGCTGTTTTTT
TRBV3-1,TRBJ2-5,NA,NA,CASSDTLGEETQYF,TGTGCCAGCAGCGACACCTTAGGAGAAGAGACCCAGTACTTC
TRBV7-8,TRBJ2-1,few,TRBD2,CASSRTSGKVINEQFF,TGTGCCAGCAGCCGAACGAGCGGGAAAGTGATCAATGAGCAGTTCTTC
TRBV27,TRBJ1-4,few,TRBD1,CASSLRGQGRTNEKLFF,TGTGCCAGCAGTTTAAGGGGACAGGGGAGGACTAATGAAAAACTGTTTTTT